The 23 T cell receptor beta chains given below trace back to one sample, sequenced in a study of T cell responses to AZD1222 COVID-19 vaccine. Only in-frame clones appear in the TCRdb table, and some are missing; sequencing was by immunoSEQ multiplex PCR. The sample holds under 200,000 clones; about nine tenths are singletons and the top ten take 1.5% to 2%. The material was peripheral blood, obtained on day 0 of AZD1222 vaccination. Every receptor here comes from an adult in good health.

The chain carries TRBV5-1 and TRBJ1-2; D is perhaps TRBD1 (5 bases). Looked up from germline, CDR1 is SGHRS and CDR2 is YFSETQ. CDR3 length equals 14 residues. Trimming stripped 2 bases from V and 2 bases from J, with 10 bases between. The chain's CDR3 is CASSFVGTNYGYTF. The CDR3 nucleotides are TGCGCCAGCAGCTTTGTAGGGACCAACTATGGCTACACCTTC.

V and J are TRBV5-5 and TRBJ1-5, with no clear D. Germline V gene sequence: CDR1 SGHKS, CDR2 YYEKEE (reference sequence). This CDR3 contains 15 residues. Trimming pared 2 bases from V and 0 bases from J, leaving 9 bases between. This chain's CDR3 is CASSLELLSNQPQHF. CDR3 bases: TGTGCCAGCAGCTTAGAACTTCTTAGCAATCAGCCCCAGCATTTT.

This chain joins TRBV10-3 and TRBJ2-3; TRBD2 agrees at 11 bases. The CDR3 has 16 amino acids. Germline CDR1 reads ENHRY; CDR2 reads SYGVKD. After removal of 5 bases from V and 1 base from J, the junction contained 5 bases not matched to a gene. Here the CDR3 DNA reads TGTGCCATCAGTACCGGACTAGCGGGTCGCACAGATACGCAGTATTTT. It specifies CAISTGLAGRTDTQYF.

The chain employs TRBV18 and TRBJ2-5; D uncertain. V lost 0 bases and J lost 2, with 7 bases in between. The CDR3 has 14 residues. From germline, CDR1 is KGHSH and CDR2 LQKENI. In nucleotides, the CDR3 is TGTGCCAGCTCACCACCCCCAGTACAAGAGACCCAGTACTTC. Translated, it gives CASSPPPVQETQYF.

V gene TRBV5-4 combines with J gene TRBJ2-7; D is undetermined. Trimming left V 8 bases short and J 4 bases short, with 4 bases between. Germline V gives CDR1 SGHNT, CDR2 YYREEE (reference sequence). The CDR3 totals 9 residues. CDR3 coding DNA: TGTGCCAGAAAGTACGAGCAGTACTTC. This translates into CARKYEQYF. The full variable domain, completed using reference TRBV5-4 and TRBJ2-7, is ETGVTQSPTHLIKTRGQQVTLRCSSQSGHNTVSWYQQALGQGPQFIFQYYREEENGRGNFPPRFSGLQFPNYSSELNVNALELDDSALYLCARKYEQYFGPGTRLTVT.

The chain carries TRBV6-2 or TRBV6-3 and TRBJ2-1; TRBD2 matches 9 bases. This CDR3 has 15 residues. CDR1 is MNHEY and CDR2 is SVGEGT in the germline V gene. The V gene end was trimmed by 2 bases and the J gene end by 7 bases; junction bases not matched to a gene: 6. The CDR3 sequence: CASSYPAGGRNEQFF. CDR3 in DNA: TGTGCCAGCAGTTACCCCGCGGGGGGGCGAAATGAGCAGTTCTTC.

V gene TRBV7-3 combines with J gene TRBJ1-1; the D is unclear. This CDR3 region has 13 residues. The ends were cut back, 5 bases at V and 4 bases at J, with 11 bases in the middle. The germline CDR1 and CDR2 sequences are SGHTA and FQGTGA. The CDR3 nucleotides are TGTGCCAGCAGCCGTGAGGCTTTCACTGAAGCTTTCTTT. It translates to CASSREAFTEAFF.

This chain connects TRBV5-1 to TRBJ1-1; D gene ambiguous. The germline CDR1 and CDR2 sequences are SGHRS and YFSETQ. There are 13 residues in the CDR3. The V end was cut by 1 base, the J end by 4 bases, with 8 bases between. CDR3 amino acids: CASSLTLGTEAFF. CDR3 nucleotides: TGCGCCAGCAGCTTGACCCTGGGCACTGAAGCTTTCTTT.

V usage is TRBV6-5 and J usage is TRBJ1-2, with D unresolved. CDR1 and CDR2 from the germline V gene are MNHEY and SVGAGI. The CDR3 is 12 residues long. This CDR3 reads CVLRKVVDGYTF. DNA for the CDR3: TGTGTCCTTAGGAAGGTAGTTGATGGCTACACCTTC.

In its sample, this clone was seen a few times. The CDR3 spells CASSQDGFVGGNEKLFF. CDR3 nucleotide sequence: TGCGCCAGCAGCCAAGATGGGTTTGTGGGAGGGAATGAAAAACTGTTTTTT. The J gene is TRBJ1-4, the V gene TRBV4-1; D not resolved. CDR1 is MGHRA, CDR2 YSYEKL, per germline. The CDR3 is 17 residues long. V was clipped by 0 bases and J by 5 bases, with 16 bases between them.

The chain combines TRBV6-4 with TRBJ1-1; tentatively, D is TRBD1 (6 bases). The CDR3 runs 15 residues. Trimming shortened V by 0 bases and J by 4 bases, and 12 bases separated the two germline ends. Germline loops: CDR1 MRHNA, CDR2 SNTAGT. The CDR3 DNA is TGTGCCAGCAGTGACTCTGGGGGCGCGGTCACTGAAGCTTTCTTT. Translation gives CASSDSGGAVTEAFF.

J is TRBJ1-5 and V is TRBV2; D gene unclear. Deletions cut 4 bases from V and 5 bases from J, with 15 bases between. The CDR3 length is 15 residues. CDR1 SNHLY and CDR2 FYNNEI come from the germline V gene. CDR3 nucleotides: TGTGCCAGCAGTGCGAGGGCCCCAAGTCATCAGCCCCAGCATTTT. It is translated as CASSARAPSHQPQHF.

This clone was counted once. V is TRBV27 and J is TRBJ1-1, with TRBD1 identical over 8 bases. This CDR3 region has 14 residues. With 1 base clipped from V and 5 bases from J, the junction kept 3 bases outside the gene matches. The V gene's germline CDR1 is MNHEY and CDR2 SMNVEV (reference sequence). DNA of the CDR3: TGTGCCAGCAGTTTATACAGGGGGGGGACTGAAGCTTTCTTT. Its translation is CASSLYRGGTEAFF.

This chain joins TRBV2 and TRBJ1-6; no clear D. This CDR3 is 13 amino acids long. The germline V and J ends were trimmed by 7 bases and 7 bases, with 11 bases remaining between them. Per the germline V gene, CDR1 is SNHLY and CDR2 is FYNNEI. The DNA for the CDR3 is TGTGCCAGCAAGAGCAGCGCAAATTCACCCCTCCACTTT. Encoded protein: CASKSSANSPLHF.

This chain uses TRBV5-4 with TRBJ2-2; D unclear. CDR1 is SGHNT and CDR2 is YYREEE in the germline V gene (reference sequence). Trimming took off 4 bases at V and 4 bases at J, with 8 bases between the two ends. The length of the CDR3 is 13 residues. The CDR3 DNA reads TGTGCCAGCAGCCCCCCCTTCACCGGGGAGCTGTTTTTT. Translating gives CASSPPFTGELFF.

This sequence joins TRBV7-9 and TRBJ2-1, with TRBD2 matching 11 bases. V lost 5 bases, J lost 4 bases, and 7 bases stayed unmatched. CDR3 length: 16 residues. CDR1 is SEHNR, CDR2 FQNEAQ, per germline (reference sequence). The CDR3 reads CASSEGTSGTYNEQFF. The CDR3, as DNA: TGTGCCAGCAGCGAGGGGACTAGCGGAACATACAATGAGCAGTTCTTC.

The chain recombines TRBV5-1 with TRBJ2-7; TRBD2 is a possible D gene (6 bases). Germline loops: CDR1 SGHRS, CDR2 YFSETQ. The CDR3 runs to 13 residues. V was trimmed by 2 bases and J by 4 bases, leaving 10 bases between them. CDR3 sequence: CASSFAGFYEQYF. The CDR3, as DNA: TGCGCCAGCAGCTTCGCGGGATTTTACGAGCAGTACTTC. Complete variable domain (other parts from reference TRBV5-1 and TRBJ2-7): KAGVTQTPRYLIKTRGQQVTLSCSPISGHRSVSWYQQTPGQGLQFLFEYFSETQRNKGNFPGRFSGRQFSNSRSEMNVSTLELGDSALYLCASSFAGFYEQYFGPGTRLTVT.

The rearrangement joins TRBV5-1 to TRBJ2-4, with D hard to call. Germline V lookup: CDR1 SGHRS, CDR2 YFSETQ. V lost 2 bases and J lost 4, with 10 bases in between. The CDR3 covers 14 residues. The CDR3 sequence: CASSLENRKNIQYF. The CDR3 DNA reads TGCGCCAGCAGCTTAGAAAACAGAAAAAACATTCAGTACTTC.

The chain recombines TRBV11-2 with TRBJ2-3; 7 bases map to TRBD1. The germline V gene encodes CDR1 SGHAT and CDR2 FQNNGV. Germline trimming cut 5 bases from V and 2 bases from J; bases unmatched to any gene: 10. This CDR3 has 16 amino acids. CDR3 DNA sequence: TGTGCCAGCAGCACCCGGACAGGTTTCTCCACAGATACGCAGTATTTT. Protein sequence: CASSTRTGFSTDTQYF.

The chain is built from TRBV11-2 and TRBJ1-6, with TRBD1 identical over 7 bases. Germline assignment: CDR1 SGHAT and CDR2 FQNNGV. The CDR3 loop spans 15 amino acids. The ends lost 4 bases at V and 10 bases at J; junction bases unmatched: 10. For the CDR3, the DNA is TGTGCCAGCAGCTACGAGGGAACAGGGGCCTCACCCCTCCACTTT. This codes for CASSYEGTGASPLHF.

The chain's CDR3 is CASSPDTAYNEQFF. The CDR3 bases are TGCGCCAGCAGCCCGGACACCGCCTACAATGAGCAGTTCTTC. V usage is TRBV5-1 and J usage is TRBJ2-1; D possibly corresponds to TRBD1 (5 bases). The CDR3 runs 14 residues. The V end lost 4 bases, the J end lost 2 bases, and 10 bases lay between the germline ends. In germline, CDR1 is SGHRS, CDR2 YFSETQ.

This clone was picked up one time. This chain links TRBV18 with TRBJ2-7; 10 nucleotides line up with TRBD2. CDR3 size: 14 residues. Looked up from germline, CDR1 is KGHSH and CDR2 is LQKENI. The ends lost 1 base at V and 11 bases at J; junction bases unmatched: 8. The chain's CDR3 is CASSPRSSGGIEYF. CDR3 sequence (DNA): TGTGCCAGCTCACCACGGTCTAGCGGGGGAATCGAGTACTTC.

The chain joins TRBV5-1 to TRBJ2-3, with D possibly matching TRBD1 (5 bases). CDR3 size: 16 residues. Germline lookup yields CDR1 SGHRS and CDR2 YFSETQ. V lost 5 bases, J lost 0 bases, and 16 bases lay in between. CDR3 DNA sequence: TGCGCCAGCAGACAAATAAGGGGTTTTAGCACAGATACGCAGTATTTT. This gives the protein CASRQIRGFSTDTQYF.